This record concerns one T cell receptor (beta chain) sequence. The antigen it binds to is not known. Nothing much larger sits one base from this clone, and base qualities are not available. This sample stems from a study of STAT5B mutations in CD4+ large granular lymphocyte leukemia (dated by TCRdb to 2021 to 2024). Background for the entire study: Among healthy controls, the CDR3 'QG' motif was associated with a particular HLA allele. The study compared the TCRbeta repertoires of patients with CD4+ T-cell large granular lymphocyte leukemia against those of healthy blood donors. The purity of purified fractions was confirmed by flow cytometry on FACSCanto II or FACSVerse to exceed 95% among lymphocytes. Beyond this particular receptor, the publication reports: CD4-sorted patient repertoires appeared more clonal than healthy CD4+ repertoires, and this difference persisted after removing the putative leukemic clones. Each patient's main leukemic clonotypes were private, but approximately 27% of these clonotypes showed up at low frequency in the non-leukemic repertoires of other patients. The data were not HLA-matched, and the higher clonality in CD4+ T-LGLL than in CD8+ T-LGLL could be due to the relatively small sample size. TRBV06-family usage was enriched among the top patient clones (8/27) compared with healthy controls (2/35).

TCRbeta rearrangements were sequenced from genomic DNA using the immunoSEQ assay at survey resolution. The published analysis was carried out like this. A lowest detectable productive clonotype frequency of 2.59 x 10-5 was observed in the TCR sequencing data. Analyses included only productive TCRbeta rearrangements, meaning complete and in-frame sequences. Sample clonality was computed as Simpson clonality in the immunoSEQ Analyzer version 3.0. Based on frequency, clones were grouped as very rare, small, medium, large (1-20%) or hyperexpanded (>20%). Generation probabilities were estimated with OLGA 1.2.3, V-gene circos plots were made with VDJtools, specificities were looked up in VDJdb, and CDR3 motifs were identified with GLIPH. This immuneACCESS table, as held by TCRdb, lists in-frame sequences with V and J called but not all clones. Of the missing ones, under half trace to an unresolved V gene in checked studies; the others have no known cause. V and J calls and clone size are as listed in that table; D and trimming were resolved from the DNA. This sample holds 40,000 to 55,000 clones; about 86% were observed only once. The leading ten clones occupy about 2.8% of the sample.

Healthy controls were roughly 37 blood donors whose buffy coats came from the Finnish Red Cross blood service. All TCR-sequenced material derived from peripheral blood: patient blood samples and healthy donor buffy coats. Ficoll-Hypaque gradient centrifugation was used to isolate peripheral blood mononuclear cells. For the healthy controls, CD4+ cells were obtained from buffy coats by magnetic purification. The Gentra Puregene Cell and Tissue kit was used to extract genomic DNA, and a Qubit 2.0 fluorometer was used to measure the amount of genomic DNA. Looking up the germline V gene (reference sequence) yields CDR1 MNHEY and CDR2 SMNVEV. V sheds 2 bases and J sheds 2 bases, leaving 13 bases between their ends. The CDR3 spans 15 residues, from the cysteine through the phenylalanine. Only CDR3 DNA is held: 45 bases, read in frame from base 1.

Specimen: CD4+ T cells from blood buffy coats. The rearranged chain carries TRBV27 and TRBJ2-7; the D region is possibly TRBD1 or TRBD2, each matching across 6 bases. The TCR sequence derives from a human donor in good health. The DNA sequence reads TGTGCCAGCAGTTTAAAGGTGGGGGGCACCTACGAGCAGTACTTC. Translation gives CASSLKVGGTYEQYF.